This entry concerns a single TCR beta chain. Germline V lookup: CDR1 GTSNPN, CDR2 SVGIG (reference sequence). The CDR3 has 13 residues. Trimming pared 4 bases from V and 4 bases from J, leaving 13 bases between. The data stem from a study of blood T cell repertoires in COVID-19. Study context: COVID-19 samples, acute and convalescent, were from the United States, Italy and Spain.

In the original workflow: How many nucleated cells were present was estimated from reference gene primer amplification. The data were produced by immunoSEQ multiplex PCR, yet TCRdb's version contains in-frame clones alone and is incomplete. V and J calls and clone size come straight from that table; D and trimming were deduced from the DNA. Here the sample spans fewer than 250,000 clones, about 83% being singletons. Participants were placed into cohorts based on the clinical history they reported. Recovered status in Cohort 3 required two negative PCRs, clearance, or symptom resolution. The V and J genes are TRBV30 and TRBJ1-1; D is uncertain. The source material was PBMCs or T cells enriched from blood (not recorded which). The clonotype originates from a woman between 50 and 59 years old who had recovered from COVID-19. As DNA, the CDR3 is TGTGCCTGGATCCATTCGTACGGCACTGAAGCTTTCTTT. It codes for CAWIHSYGTEAFF.